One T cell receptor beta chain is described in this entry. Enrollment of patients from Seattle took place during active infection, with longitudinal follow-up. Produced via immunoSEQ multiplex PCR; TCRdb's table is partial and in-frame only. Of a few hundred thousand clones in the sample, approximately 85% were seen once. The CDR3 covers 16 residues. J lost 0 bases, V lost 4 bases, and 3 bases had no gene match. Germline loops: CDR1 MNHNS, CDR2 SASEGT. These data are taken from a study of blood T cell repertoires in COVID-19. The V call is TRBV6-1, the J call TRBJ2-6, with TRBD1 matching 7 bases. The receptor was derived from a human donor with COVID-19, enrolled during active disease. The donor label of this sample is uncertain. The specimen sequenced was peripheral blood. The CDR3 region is CASSVTGSSGANVLTF. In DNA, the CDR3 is TGTGCCAGCAGTGTGACAGGGTCCTCTGGGGCCAACGTCCTGACTTTC.